These T cell receptor beta chains were read from a single sample in a study of T cells after yellow fever vaccination. TCRdb called the 5' RACE reads again in MiXCR, with one record for every CDR3 protein. The data hold approximately 90,000 distinct CDR3 sequences, with less than 6% observed a single time. The starting material was CD8+ T cells sorted from PBMCs, obtained 10 days after the yellow fever booster vaccination. These receptors originate from a man between 18 and 29 years old who received the YFV17D yellow fever vaccine. Both conserved end residues are part of each CDR3.

CDR3aa	v_gene	j_gene
CASSYLGAGELFF	TRBV6-5	TRBJ2-2
CASSRDAYEQYF	TRBV5-4	TRBJ2-7
CASETGWGETQYF	TRBV4-1	TRBJ2-5
CASSIGPDTQYF	TRBV19	TRBJ2-3
CASSLPKGDSGGFDYGYTF	TRBV7-2	TRBJ1-2
CASSYLIGQGVSDTQYF	TRBV6-2/TRBV6-3	TRBJ2-3
CATLTSVLSTDTQYF	TRBV10-3	TRBJ2-3
CASSSDSFNTEAFF	TRBV5-5	TRBJ1-1
CAIRQPNQPQHF	TRBV6-2/TRBV6-3	TRBJ1-5
CATRAGISTDTQYF	TRBV10-3	TRBJ2-3
CASGLVQGMSGELFF	TRBV12-5	TRBJ2-2
CATGTSGNEQFF	TRBV10-3	TRBJ2-1
CASSLESGTQGRETQYF	TRBV7-8	TRBJ2-5
CSVEDRGPLAGYTF	TRBV29-1	TRBJ1-2
CASSLGGESAQYF	TRBV7-9	TRBJ2-7
CASSGDRGRENQPQHF	TRBV7-3	TRBJ1-5
CASSTRRGFNQPQHF	TRBV6-6	TRBJ1-5
CASSLPIGGQKETQYF	TRBV11-2	TRBJ2-5
CSARFWGFSYEQYF	TRBV20-1	TRBJ2-7
CASSLFGWKGNQPQHF	TRBV27	TRBJ1-5
CASSPLATVRSLTDTQYF	TRBV4-2	TRBJ2-3
CASSLQSANYGYTF	TRBV12-3/TRBV12-4	TRBJ1-2
CASSLTRRAVDRGYNEQFF	TRBV7-3	TRBJ2-1
CASSQEWAGVYNEQFF	TRBV4-3	TRBJ2-1
CASSPWGTEAFF	TRBV6-5	TRBJ1-1
CASSLGGVYNEQFF	TRBV11-1	TRBJ2-1